These 17 T cell receptor beta chains came from one sample sequenced in a study of blood T cell repertoires in COVID-19. The assay was immunoSEQ multiplex PCR, and TCRdb's table has in-frame clones only and misses some. Of roughly 110,000 clones detected, 81% appear once; the ten largest clones hold 1.5% to 1.8%. The source material was peripheral blood. The receptors shown here come from a man aged 45-65 years with acute or convalescent COVID-19.

The V call is TRBV6-2 or TRBV6-3, the J call TRBJ1-1; 7 nucleotides line up with TRBD1. After removal of 6 bases from V and 5 bases from J, the junction contained 9 bases not matched to a gene. The V gene's germline CDR1 is MNHEY and CDR2 SVGEGT. CDR3 length equals 14 residues. CDR3 nucleotide sequence: TGTGCCAGCAGCCAGGGGGGGGTGGTGACTGAAGCTTTCTTT. Residues: CASSQGGVVTEAFF.

This clone has a handful of counts. The junction differs from germline at one of its ends, possibly a read error. The CDR3: CASSGRLDSRAF. As DNA, the CDR3 is TGTGCCAGCAGCGGCAGATTGGACAGCCGAGCCTTC. V is TRBV5-6 and J is TRBJ1-2; weak D call: TRBD1 (6 bases). CDR1 and CDR2 (germline): SGHDT, YYEEEE. The CDR3 has 12 amino acids.

This clone was detected a few times. CDR3 sequence (DNA): TGTGCCACCGCATCGACAGGGGAGCCCGGGGAGCTGTTTTTT. Protein product: CATASTGEPGELFF. This chain connects TRBV10-3 to TRBJ2-2; 8 nucleotides match TRBD1. Trimming removed 10 bases from V and 6 bases from J; junction bases left unmatched: 10. Looked up from germline, CDR1 is ENHRY and CDR2 is SYGVKD. There are 14 residues in the CDR3.

This rearrangement joins TRBV12-3 or TRBV12-4 to TRBJ1-2, with D unresolved. V lost 3 bases, J lost 4 bases, and 9 bases lay in between. There are 13 residues in the CDR3. For the CDR3, the DNA is TGTGCCAGCAGTTTGCTAGTACGCTATGGCTACACCTTC. Protein product: CASSLLVRYGYTF.

The chain recombines TRBV11-2 with TRBJ2-2; 7 nucleotides line up with TRBD1. The germline V gene encodes CDR1 SGHAT and CDR2 FQNNGV. The CDR3 consists of 15 residues. Trimming removed 1 base from V and 4 bases from J; junction bases left unmatched: 3. CDR3 DNA sequence: TGTGCCAGCAGCTTAGGCGCAGGGGGCACCGGGGAGCTGTTTTTT. Its protein is CASSLGAGGTGELFF.

In DNA, the CDR3 is TGTGCCAGGTCCCGGGACAGCTCCTACAATGAGCAGTTCTTC. This sequence encodes CARSRDSSYNEQFF. V is TRBV2 and J is TRBJ2-1; TRBD1 matches at 7 bases. The germline gives CDR1 SNHLY, CDR2 FYNNEI. This CDR3 has 14 amino acids. Trimming at V came to 9 bases and at J to 0 bases, leaving 5 bases not matched to a gene.

CDR3 region: CASSRGMNTEAFF. CDR3 in DNA: TGTGCCAGCTCCCGGGGAATGAACACTGAAGCTTTCTTT. The chain is built from TRBV11-2 and TRBJ1-1; no definite D call. Germline CDR1 SGHAT, CDR2 FQNNGV. This CDR3 spans 13 amino acids. Between the trimmed V and J ends, which lost 8 bases and 0 bases, there was a span of 10 bases.

The chain combines TRBV5-1 with TRBJ2-7; the match to TRBD2 covers 11 bases. The CDR3 is 15 amino acids. CDR1 is SGHRS, CDR2 YFSETQ, per germline. Germline trimming cut 3 bases from V and 4 bases from J; bases unmatched to any gene: 6. For the CDR3, the DNA is TGCGCCAGCAGCTCTACTAGCGGGGGACGATACGAGCAGTACTTC. This encodes CASSSTSGGRYEQYF.

V and J are TRBV19 and TRBJ1-4; possibly TRBD1 for D (5 bases). The germline V and J ends were trimmed by 3 bases and 7 bases, with 12 bases remaining between them. This CDR3 contains 14 residues. CDR1 and CDR2 from the germline V gene are LNHDA and SQIVND (reference sequence). Written as DNA, the CDR3 is TGTGCCAGTAGTATTACGTCCAGGGCTGAAAAACTGTTTTTT. This translates into CASSITSRAEKLFF.

The chain uses TRBV6-5 and TRBJ1-2; 10 bases align to TRBD1. The germline V gene encodes CDR1 MNHEY and CDR2 SVGAGI. The CDR3 has 12 amino acids. Trimming took 6 bases from V and 8 from J; bases not matched to a gene: 3. CDR3: CASSGTGVGYTF. The CDR3, as DNA: TGTGCCAGCAGCGGGACAGGGGTCGGCTACACCTTC.

This clone came up once. The chain uses TRBV30 and TRBJ2-3; TRBD1 is a possible D gene (6 bases). Trimming removed 4 bases at V and 5 bases at J, with 19 bases between. The CDR3 spans 15 residues. Germline V gives CDR1 GTSNPN, CDR2 SVGIG (reference sequence). The CDR3: CAWTFRDTLRDTQYF. In nucleotides, the CDR3 is TGTGCCTGGACCTTCCGGGACACCTTAAGAGATACGCAGTATTTT. Looking up the rest from reference TRBV30 and TRBJ2-3 gives the full variable domain: SQTIHQWPATLVQPVGSPLSLECTVEGTSNPNLYWYRQAAGRGLQLLFYSVGIGQISSEVPQNLSASRPQDRQFILSSKKLLLSDSGFYLCAWTFRDTLRDTQYFGPGTRLTVL.

This clone was detected only a few times. The CDR3 spells CASSPGRPASTDTQYF. CDR3 nucleotide sequence: TGCGCCAGCAGTCCTGGGAGGCCCGCTAGCACAGATACGCAGTATTTT. The rearrangement links TRBV5-1 to TRBJ2-3; weak D call: TRBD2 (6 bases). The CDR3 is 16 residues long. In germline, CDR1 is SGHRS, CDR2 YFSETQ. V gave up 5 bases and J gave up 0 bases, with 16 bases separating them.

The CDR3 region has the DNA TGTGCCAGCAGCCTAGGGGACAGGGGATTCTCCTACGAGCAGTACTTC. Translated, it gives CASSLGDRGFSYEQYF. The genes are TRBV11-1 and TRBJ2-7; 10 positions agree with TRBD1. Germline trimming cut 5 bases from V and 0 bases from J; bases unmatched to any gene: 7. Germline CDR1 reads SGHAT; CDR2 reads FQDESV (reference sequence). This CDR3 spans 16 amino acids.

The chain employs TRBV6-5 and TRBJ1-1; TRBD1 matches 7 bases. The ends lost 6 bases at V and 1 base at J; junction bases unmatched: 5. The CDR3 consists of 14 residues. CDR1 and CDR2 from the germline V gene are MNHEY and SVGAGI. The CDR3 coding sequence is TGTGCCAGCAGGAGGGACAGATCGAACACTGAAGCTTTCTTT. It translates to CASRRDRSNTEAFF.

V gene TRBV3-1 (or the pseudogene TRBV3-2) combines with J gene TRBJ2-7, with D possibly TRBD2 on 5 matching bases. V was shortened by 6 bases and J by 2 bases, with 17 bases between the two germline ends. The CDR3 extends over 15 amino acids. CDR1 LGHDT and CDR2 YNNKEL come from the germline V gene (reference sequence). CDR3 sequence reads: CASSRTAEVTYEQYF. The DNA of the CDR3 is TGTGCCAGCAGTAGGACCGCGGAGGTTACCTACGAGCAGTACTTC.

This clone was counted once. The chain has TRBV6-5 and TRBJ2-7; 11 nucleotides line up with TRBD1. From germline, CDR1 is MNHEY and CDR2 SVGAGI. The length of the CDR3 is 15 residues. V lost 6 bases to trimming and J lost 6 bases; unmatched junction nucleotides: 10. Here the CDR3 DNA reads TGTGCCAGCAGATCCCTTCCGGGACAGGGGGTCGAGCAGTACGTC. This encodes CASRSLPGQGVEQYV.

The V and J genes are TRBV5-1 and TRBJ2-3, with 9 bases aligning to TRBD1. The CDR3 runs 15 residues. Germline CDR1 SGHRS, CDR2 YFSETQ. J was trimmed by 6 bases and V by 4 bases; bases with no gene match: 9. CDR3 nucleotides: TGCGCCAGCAGCACCACAGGGGGCTCCTTTGATACGCAGTATTTT. Protein sequence: CASSTTGGSFDTQYF.